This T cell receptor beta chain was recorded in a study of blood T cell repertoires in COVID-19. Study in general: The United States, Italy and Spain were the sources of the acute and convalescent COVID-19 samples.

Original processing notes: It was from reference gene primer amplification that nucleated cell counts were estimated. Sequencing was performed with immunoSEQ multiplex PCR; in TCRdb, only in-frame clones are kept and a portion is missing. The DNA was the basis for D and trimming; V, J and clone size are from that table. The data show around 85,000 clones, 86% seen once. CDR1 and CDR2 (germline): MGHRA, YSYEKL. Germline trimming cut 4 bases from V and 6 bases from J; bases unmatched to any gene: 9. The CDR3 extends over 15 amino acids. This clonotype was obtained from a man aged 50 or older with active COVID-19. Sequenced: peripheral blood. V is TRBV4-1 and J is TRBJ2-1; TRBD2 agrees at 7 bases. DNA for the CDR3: TGCGCCAGCAGCCTAGGGAGGGCCCCTACCAATGAGCAGTTCTTC. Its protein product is CASSLGRAPTNEQFF.